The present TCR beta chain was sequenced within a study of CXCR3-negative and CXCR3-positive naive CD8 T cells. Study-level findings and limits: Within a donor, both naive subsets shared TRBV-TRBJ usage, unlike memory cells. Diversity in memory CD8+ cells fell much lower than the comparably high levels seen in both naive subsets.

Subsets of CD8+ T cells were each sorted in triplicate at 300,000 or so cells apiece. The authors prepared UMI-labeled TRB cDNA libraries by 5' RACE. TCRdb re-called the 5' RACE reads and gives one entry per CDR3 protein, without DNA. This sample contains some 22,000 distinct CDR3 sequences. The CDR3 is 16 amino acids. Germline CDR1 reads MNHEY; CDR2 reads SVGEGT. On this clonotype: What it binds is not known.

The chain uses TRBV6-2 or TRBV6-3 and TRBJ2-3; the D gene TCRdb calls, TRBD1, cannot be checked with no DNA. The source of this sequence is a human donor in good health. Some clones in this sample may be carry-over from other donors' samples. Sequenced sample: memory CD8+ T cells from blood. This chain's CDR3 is CASSYSGAGGTDTQYF.